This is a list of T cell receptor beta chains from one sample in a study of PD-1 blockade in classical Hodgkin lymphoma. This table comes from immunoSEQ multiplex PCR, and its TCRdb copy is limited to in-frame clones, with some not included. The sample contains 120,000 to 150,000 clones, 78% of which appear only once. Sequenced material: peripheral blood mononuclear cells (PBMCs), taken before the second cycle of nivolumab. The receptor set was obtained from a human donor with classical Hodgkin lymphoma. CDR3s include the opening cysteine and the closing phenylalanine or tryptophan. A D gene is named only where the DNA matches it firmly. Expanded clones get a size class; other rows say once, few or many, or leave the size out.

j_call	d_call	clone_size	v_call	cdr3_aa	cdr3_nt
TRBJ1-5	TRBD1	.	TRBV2	CASRPTGTYSNQPQHF	TGTGCCAGCAGACCGACAGGGACTTATAGCAATCAGCCCCAGCATTTT
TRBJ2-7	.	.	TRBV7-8	CASSLNTVGTGQVNRYEQYF	TGTGCCAGCAGCTTAAACACGGTTGGTACAGGGCAAGTAAACCGCTACGAGCAGTACTTC
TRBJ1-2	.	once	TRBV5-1	CASSLGQLLTGGYTF	TGCGCCAGCAGCTTGGGACAGCTACTGACTGGTGGCTACACCTTC
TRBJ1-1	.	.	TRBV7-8	CASSSPPMNTEAFF	TGTGCCAGCAGCTCACCCCCGATGAACACTGAAGCTTTCTTT
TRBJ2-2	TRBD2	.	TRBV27	CASSSGPGGGELFF	TGTGCCAGCAGTTCCGGCCCGGGGGGAGGGGAGCTGTTTTTT
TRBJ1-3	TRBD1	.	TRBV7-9	CASSQWDSGNTIYF	TGTGCCAGCAGCCAATGGGACAGTGGAAACACCATATATTTT
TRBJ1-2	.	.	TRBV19	CASSVPIREGYGYTF	TGTGCCAGTAGTGTCCCCATCAGGGAAGGGTATGGCTACACCTTC
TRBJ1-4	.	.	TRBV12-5	CASGLEGTHIEKLFF	TGTGCTAGTGGTTTGGAGGGTACCCATATCGAAAAACTGTTTTTT
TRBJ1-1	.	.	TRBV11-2	CASSRPGTFSTEAFF	TGTGCCAGCAGTCGGCCCGGGACATTCAGCACTGAAGCTTTCTTT
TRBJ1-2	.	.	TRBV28	CASRDRDPANYGYTF	TGTGCCAGCAGAGACCGGGACCCCGCTAACTATGGCTACACCTTC
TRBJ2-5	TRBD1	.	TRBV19	CASNNRGETQYF	TGTGCCAGTAATAACAGGGGTGAGACCCAGTACTTC
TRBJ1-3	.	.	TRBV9	CASSVLDIRSGNTIYF	TGTGCCAGCAGCGTACTCGACATTCGCTCTGGAAACACCATATATTTT
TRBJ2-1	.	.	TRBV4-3	CASSQDYQLVPEQFF	TGCGCCAGCAGCCAAGATTATCAGTTGGTCCCCGAGCAGTTCTTC
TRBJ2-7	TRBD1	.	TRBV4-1	CASSQEGQGSRQYF	TGCGCCAGCAGCCAAGAGGGACAGGGGAGCAGGCAGTACTTC
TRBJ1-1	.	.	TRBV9	CASSVVLGAAEAFF	TGTGCCAGCAGCGTAGTTCTGGGGGCCGCTGAAGCTTTCTTT
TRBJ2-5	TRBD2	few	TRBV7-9	CASSPPAVGLVAGTQYF	TGTGCCAGCAGCCCCCCGGCTGTCGGACTAGTCGCGGGGACCCAGTACTTC
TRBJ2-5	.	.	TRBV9	CASSSDGETQYF	TGTGCCAGTTCTAGCGATGGAGAGACCCAGTACTTC
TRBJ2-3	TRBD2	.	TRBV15	CATSPRLADTDTQYF	TGTGCCACCAGCCCGAGACTAGCGGACACAGATACGCAGTATTTT
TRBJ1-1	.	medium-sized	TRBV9	CASSDRVGTEAFF	TGTGCCAGCAGCGACAGGGTAGGGACTGAAGCTTTCTTT
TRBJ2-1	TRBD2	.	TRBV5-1	CASSFGLAGGFNEQFF	TGCGCCAGCAGTTTCGGTCTAGCGGGGGGGTTTAATGAGCAGTTCTTC
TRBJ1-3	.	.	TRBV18	CASSPQGHGNTIYF	TGTGCCAGCTCACCACAGGGTCATGGAAACACCATATATTTT
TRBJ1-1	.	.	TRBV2	CASSDQDGTEAFF	TGTGCCAGCAGTGACCAGGATGGCACTGAAGCTTTCTTT
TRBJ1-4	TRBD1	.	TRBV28	CAITGAATNEKLFF	TGTGCCATCACAGGGGCTGCAACTAATGAAAAACTGTTTTTT
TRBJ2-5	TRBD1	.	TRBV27	CASKWTGAAETQYF	TGTGCCAGCAAGTGGACAGGGGCTGCGGAGACCCAGTACTTC